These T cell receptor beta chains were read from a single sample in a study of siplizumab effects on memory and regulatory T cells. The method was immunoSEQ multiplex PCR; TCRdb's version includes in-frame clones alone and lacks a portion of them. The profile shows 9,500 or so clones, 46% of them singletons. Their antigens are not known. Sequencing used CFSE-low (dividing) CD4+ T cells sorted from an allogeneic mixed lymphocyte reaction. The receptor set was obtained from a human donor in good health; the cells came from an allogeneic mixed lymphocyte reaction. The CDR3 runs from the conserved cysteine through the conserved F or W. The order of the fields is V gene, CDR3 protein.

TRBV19 CASQRQGANNSPLHF
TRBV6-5 CASSWQEGPNTGELFF
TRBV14 CASSPHQGGTGELFF
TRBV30 CAWSVQATPYF
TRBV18 CASSPTGRQPQHF
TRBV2 CASKAEGSPNYGYTF
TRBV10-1 CASSDLLAGGDTNTGELFF
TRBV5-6 CASSRQGGYKETQYF
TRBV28 CASTPAVGGTDTQYF
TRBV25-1 CASSGGFYMFSEQYF
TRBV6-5 CASKVGTSVTDTQYF
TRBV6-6 CASRPGLAITGELFF
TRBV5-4 CASSPRGGFLNTIYF
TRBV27 CASSVGASRGYEQFF
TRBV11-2 CASSPRINRGTEAFF
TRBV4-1 CASSQDLVTRAREQFF
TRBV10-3 CAISAGEKTDTQYF
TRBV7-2 CASSSGAKNIQYF
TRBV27 CASSPFKDRGIGQYF
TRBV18 CASSPQATQGEAFF
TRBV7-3 CASSLTSRGGYTF
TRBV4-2 CASSQEPGPDNSPLHF
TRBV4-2 CASRTGGRRRTDTQYF
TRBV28 CASRRDRGNYEQYF
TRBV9 CASSVAGREYNEQFF
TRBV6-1 CASSELTSGSGAEQFF
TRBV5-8 CASSLLWRGRGNIQYF
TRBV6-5 CASVRGSQAFF
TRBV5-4 CASSLQQGRESYTF
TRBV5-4 CASSLKATYEQYF
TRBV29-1 CSVEDQRRGNGYTF
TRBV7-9 CASSLTRGAQETQYF
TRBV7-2 CASSLRGGQPQHF